This T cell receptor beta chain was sequenced during a study of high-grade serous ovarian cancer treatment subgroups. Tumor samples were taken before definitive surgery or chemotherapy. The germline V and J ends were trimmed by 1 base and 5 bases, with 11 bases remaining between them. Germline CDR1 is SGHAT and CDR2 is FQNNGV. The CDR3 has 14 residues. This clone was found a few times. This table comes from immunoSEQ multiplex PCR, and its TCRdb copy is limited to in-frame clones, with some not included. The data show about 10,000 clones, with 55% to 70% seen just once and 3.5% to 5% held by the top ten.

Sequenced sample: tumor tissue. The chain has TRBV11-2 and TRBJ1-2; no firm D call. This TCR was recovered from a human donor with high-grade serous ovarian cancer. CDR3 protein: CASSLAGGPYGYTF. CDR3 sequence (DNA): TGTGCCAGCAGCTTAGCAGGTGGTCCTTATGGCTACACCTTC. Based on the CDR3 plus reference TRBV11-2 and TRBJ1-2, the full variable domain is EAGVAQSPRYKIIEKRQSVAFWCNPISGHATLYWYQQILGQGPKLLIQFQNNGVVDDSQLPKDRFSAERLKGVDSTLKIQPAKLEDSAVYLCASSLAGGPYGYTFGSGTRLTVV.